Following are 31 T cell receptor beta chains from one sample sequenced in a study of blood T cell repertoires in COVID-19. Method: immunoSEQ multiplex PCR; TCRdb's copy keeps in-frame clones and lacks some. The sample has about 480,000 clones, approximately 90% seen once. The specimen sequenced was PBMCs or T cells enriched from blood (not recorded which). These receptors were collected from a woman in her forties who had recovered from COVID-19.

V is TRBV9 and J is TRBJ2-7, with 12 bases aligning to TRBD1. Germline loops: CDR1 SGDLS, CDR2 YYNGEE. The J segment lost 5 bases and the V segment lost 0 bases, leaving 6 bases of the junction unmatched. This CDR3 comprises 16 residues. Here the CDR3 DNA reads TGTGCCAGCAGCGTAGGTGTGGGACAGGGGGCACACGAGCAGTACTTC. Translating it yields CASSVGVGQGAHEQYF.

V gene TRBV20-1 combines with J gene TRBJ1-1; D gene unclear. Germline V gene sequence: CDR1 DFQATT, CDR2 SNEGSKA (reference sequence). CDR3 length: 11 amino acids. V dropped 5 bases and J dropped 3 bases, with 7 bases sitting between them. The CDR3 loop is CSASSDTEAFF. CDR3 coding DNA: TGCAGTGCTTCTTCAGACACTGAAGCTTTCTTT.

The chain uses TRBV9 and TRBJ2-2; D is perhaps TRBD1 (5 bases). This CDR3 is 14 amino acids long. Germline values: CDR1 SGDLS, CDR2 YYNGEE. V was shortened by 5 bases and J by 3 bases, with 11 bases between the two germline ends. CDR3 amino acids: CASRGPGDTGELFF. The CDR3 coding sequence is TGTGCCAGCAGGGGGCCGGGCGACACCGGGGAGCTGTTTTTT.

The V and J genes are TRBV10-2 and TRBJ2-7, with D unresolved. Germline lookup yields CDR1 WSHSY and CDR2 SAAADI. The CDR3 contains 13 residues. The V gene lost 1 base and the J gene lost 0 bases, with 4 bases spanning the gap. The CDR3 sequence: CASSELNSYEQYF. The CDR3 DNA follows: TGCGCCAGCAGTGAGTTAAACTCCTACGAGCAGTACTTC.

The CDR3 DNA reads as TGCAGCGTTGCAGGGGCAAATGGCTACACCTTC. As protein: CSVAGANGYTF. This sequence joins TRBV29-1 and TRBJ1-2; weak D call: TRBD1 (6 bases). The CDR3 runs to 11 residues. Trimming left V 4 bases short and J 6 bases short, with 9 bases between. The germline CDR1 and CDR2 sequences are SQVTM and ANQGSEA.

The genes are TRBV4-3 and TRBJ2-1, with TRBD2 as a possible D gene (6 bases). The V end was cut by 0 bases, the J end by 3 bases, with 15 bases between. Germline CDR1 reads LGHNA; CDR2 reads YSLEER. The CDR3 runs 17 residues. CDR3 protein: CASSQDRTGEVYNEQFF. In nucleotides, the CDR3 is TGCGCCAGCAGCCAAGACAGGACGGGAGAGGTCTACAATGAGCAGTTCTTC.

This clone was counted a few times. This chain joins TRBV11-2 and TRBJ1-2, with D possibly being TRBD1 (5 bases). The CDR3 runs 16 residues. V was pared by 6 bases and J by 2 bases, with 19 bases between. Germline V gives CDR1 SGHAT, CDR2 FQNNGV. DNA for the CDR3: TGTGCCAGCAGGCTTTCGGGGGAGGGGACCAACTATGGCTACACCTTC. It yields the protein CASRLSGEGTNYGYTF.

The chain is built from TRBV11-3 and TRBJ2-1; tentative D call: TRBD1 (5 bases). Trimming stripped 2 bases from V and 9 bases from J, with 14 bases between. Germline CDR1 and CDR2: SGHNT and YENEEA. The CDR3 is 14 amino acids. The CDR3 loop reads CASSLTLKTGEQFF. The DNA of the CDR3 is TGTGCCAGCAGCTTAACTCTAAAAACAGGTGAGCAGTTCTTC.

As for this clone: Additional DNA sequences in this sample encode the identical CDR3. The chain is built from TRBV30 and TRBJ1-1, with D perhaps TRBD1 (5 bases). The CDR3 is made up of 14 amino acids. The germline gives CDR1 GTSNPN, CDR2 SVGIG (reference sequence). Trimming pared 0 bases from V and 5 bases from J, leaving 13 bases between. The CDR3 spells CAWSVLSRGTEAFF. In DNA form, the CDR3 reads TGTGCCTGGAGTGTATTATCCCGGGGGACTGAAGCTTTCTTT.

CDR3 sequence: CAISEARAGQGYQPQHF. The DNA of the CDR3 is TGTGCCATCAGTGAGGCCCGGGCCGGACAGGGGTATCAGCCCCAGCATTTT. V usage is TRBV10-3 and J usage is TRBJ1-5; 9 bases are shared with TRBD1. V dropped 2 bases and J dropped 5; count of bases not matched to a gene: 10. This CDR3 region has 17 residues. Per the germline V gene, CDR1 is ENHRY and CDR2 is SYGVKD.

The chain combines TRBV5-1 with TRBJ1-2; D call uncertain. Trimming took off 0 bases at V and 6 bases at J, with 12 bases between the two ends. The CDR3 is 14 amino acids. The V gene's germline CDR1 is SGHRS and CDR2 YFSETQ. CDR3 in DNA: TGCGCCAGCAGCTTGGGCCAGCAGCTAGATGGCTACACCTTC. Its protein product is CASSLGQQLDGYTF.

The chain is built from TRBV4-3 and TRBJ1-1; 7 nucleotides align to TRBD1. This CDR3 comprises 13 residues. Germline trimming cut 3 bases from V and 8 bases from J; bases unmatched to any gene: 6. Germline CDR1 reads LGHNA; CDR2 reads YSLEER. CDR3 in amino acids: CASSQTGNHEAFF. The CDR3 DNA is TGCGCCAGCAGCCAGACAGGGAACCACGAAGCTTTCTTT.

This clone was detected once. V and J are TRBV27 and TRBJ1-2; D might be TRBD1 (5 bases). Germline values: CDR1 MNHEY, CDR2 SMNVEV (reference sequence). The CDR3 is made up of 16 amino acids. The V and J ends lost 5 bases and 0 bases respectively, with 16 bases between them. CDR3 loop: CASSPRQGGANYGYTF. The CDR3 DNA is TGTGCCAGCAGTCCACGGCAGGGAGGCGCTAACTATGGCTACACCTTC.

V usage is TRBV27 and J usage is TRBJ2-3; no clear D. The germline CDR1 and CDR2 sequences are MNHEY and SMNVEV (reference sequence). CDR3 size: 14 residues. V was pared by 10 bases and J by 1 base, with 15 bases between. The CDR3 DNA follows: TGTGCCATCGCCGACTCGGTCCGCACAGATACGCAGTATTTT. As protein: CAIADSVRTDTQYF.

This clone was seen a few times. Other DNA sequences in this sample translate to the same CDR3. This chain uses TRBV12-3 or TRBV12-4 with TRBJ2-5; D gene ambiguous. The ends were cut back, 3 bases at V and 5 bases at J, with 7 bases in the middle. CDR3 length: 12 amino acids. This chain's CDR3 is CASSLSGETQYF. The CDR3 DNA reads TGTGCCAGCAGTTTGTCCGGGGAGACCCAGTACTTC.

The chain combines TRBV7-2 with TRBJ2-1; D not resolved. The CDR3 length is 11 residues. The V gene's germline CDR1 is SGHTA and CDR2 FQGNSA. Trimming left V 5 bases short and J 4 bases short, with 3 bases between. The CDR3 nucleotides read TGTGCCAGCAGCATATACAATGAGCAGTTCTTC. Its translation: CASSIYNEQFF.

This chain connects TRBV9 to TRBJ1-2; D uncertain. Germline assignment: CDR1 SGDLS and CDR2 YYNGEE. The V gene lost 1 base and the J gene lost 1 base, with 11 bases spanning the gap. This CDR3 region has 15 residues. CDR3 DNA sequence: TGTGCCAGCAGCGTATCGGCGGGTCTTAACTATGGCTACACCTTC. Translated, it gives CASSVSAGLNYGYTF.

The chain recombines TRBV4-1 with TRBJ1-2, with 9 positions matching TRBD1. Losses at the gene ends were 0 bases for V and 2 bases for J; bases not matched to a gene: 4. The CDR3 runs 16 residues. CDR1 and CDR2 (germline): MGHRA, YSYEKL. Here the CDR3 DNA reads TGCGCCAGCAGCCAAGACCGGGACAGGGCCAACTATGGCTACACCTTC. This codes for CASSQDRDRANYGYTF.

The sample holds many counts of this clone. The CDR3 coding sequence is TGTGCCAGCAGTCTCCAGGAGACCCAGTACTTC. Translation: CASSLQETQYF. The V call is TRBV6-7, the J call TRBJ2-5; no clear D gene. TRBV6-7 is designated an ORF whose function remains uncertain. The germline V and J ends were trimmed by 5 bases and 5 bases, with 6 bases remaining between them. CDR3 length equals 11 residues.

The chain carries TRBV23-1 and TRBJ1-2, with D hard to call. TRBV23-1 is labeled an ORF, and its function is uncertain. The CDR3 is 16 amino acids. Trimming stripped 0 bases from V and 0 bases from J, with 11 bases between. The CDR3 region is CASSQSRADSNYGYTF. In nucleotides, the CDR3 is TGCGCCAGCAGTCAATCTCGGGCGGACTCTAACTATGGCTACACCTTC.

The genes are TRBV4-2 and TRBJ1-1, with D perhaps TRBD1 (6 bases). V was pared by 1 base and J by 1 base, with 16 bases between. The CDR3 is made up of 17 amino acids. The germline V gene has CDR1 LGHNA and CDR2 YNFKEQ. The CDR3 sequence is CASSQVAGEKRNTEAFF. Written as DNA, the CDR3 is TGTGCCAGCAGCCAAGTGGCAGGGGAGAAGCGGAACACTGAAGCTTTCTTT.

This chain uses TRBV7-2 with TRBJ2-5; D unclear. V was cut by 1 base and J by 1 base, with 10 bases left in between. There are 15 residues in the CDR3. Germline V lookup: CDR1 SGHTA, CDR2 FQGNSA. CDR3 coding DNA: TGTGCCAGCAGCTTAGGCGTCCACTCCCAAGAGACCCAGTACTTC. As protein: CASSLGVHSQETQYF.

The rearrangement joins TRBV6-5 to TRBJ1-2; TRBD1 matches at 8 bases. V was clipped by 1 base and J by 6 bases; unmatched bases: 4. This CDR3 has 14 amino acids. Per germline, CDR1 MNHEY and CDR2 SVGAGI. CDR3 loop: CASSYYAGGDGYTF. CDR3 sequence (DNA): TGTGCCAGCAGTTACTATGCAGGGGGCGATGGCTACACCTTC.

The V call is TRBV7-9, the J call TRBJ2-5; unclear D gene. The CDR3 runs 14 residues. V lost 1 base and J 6 bases, leaving 12 bases between the germline ends. Germline CDR1 is SEHNR and CDR2 is FQNEAQ (reference sequence). The CDR3 here is CASSLENGRQTQYF. In DNA form, the CDR3 reads TGTGCCAGCAGCTTAGAGAACGGTCGTCAGACCCAGTACTTC.

V usage is TRBV7-2 and J usage is TRBJ1-2; 9 bases fit TRBD1. This CDR3 is built from 15 residues. The germline CDR1 and CDR2 sequences are SGHTA and FQGNSA. Losses at the gene ends were 3 bases for V and 8 bases for J; bases not matched to a gene: 10. CDR3 sequence reads: CASSFQPGQGSGYTF. CDR3 bases: TGTGCCAGCAGCTTTCAACCGGGACAGGGATCAGGCTACACCTTC.

J is TRBJ2-5 and V is TRBV14; 7 nucleotides align to TRBD1. Germline values: CDR1 SGHDN, CDR2 FVKESK. Trimming cost V 4 bases and J 3 bases; bases outside gene matches: 11. The CDR3 has 16 amino acids. The CDR3 coding sequence is TGTGCCAGCAGCCGGTTGACCGGGACAGTAAAAGAGACCCAGTACTTC. Its protein is CASSRLTGTVKETQYF.

V usage is TRBV5-1 and J usage is TRBJ2-7; 8 bases are a match to TRBD1. Germline CDR1 is SGHRS and CDR2 is YFSETQ. The CDR3 is 14 residues long. With 0 bases clipped from V and 3 bases from J, the junction kept 2 bases outside the gene matches. CDR3 region: CASSLAGTGYEQYF. The CDR3 DNA reads TGCGCCAGCAGCTTGGCAGGGACAGGCTACGAGCAGTACTTC.

V and J are TRBV7-9 and TRBJ2-7; weak D call: TRBD2 (5 bases). There are 15 residues in the CDR3. The germline V gene encodes CDR1 SEHNR and CDR2 FQNEAQ (reference sequence). Trimming shortened V by 5 bases and J by 6 bases, and 20 bases separated the two germline ends. The CDR3: CASSTRTATLREQYF. CDR3 in DNA: TGTGCCAGCAGCACCCGGACTGCCACCTTACGCGAGCAGTACTTC.

The chain joins TRBV11-3 to TRBJ2-5; the match to TRBD2 covers 7 bases. Germline CDR1 is SGHNT and CDR2 is YENEEA. CDR3 length: 15 residues. J gave up 3 bases and V 2 bases, and 6 bases lay outside the gene matches. The CDR3 spells CASSLTREREETQYF. CDR3 sequence (DNA): TGTGCCAGCAGCTTAACGCGGGAGAGGGAAGAGACCCAGTACTTC.

The chain has TRBV20-1 and TRBJ2-7; no definite D call. CDR3 length equals 14 residues. Trimming stripped 6 bases from V and 7 bases from J, with 22 bases between. Germline V gene data show CDR1 as DFQATT and CDR2 as SNEGSKA (reference sequence). CDR3 sequence reads: CSASQGIGPWEQYF. The DNA for the CDR3 is TGCAGTGCGAGTCAAGGTATTGGGCCGTGGGAGCAGTACTTC.

In its sample, this clone was seen a few times. This chain uses TRBV7-2 with TRBJ1-6; weak D call: TRBD1 (5 bases). Trimming removed 4 bases at V and 11 bases at J, with 18 bases between. The V gene's germline CDR1 is SGHTA and CDR2 FQGNSA. The CDR3 totals 15 residues. This chain's CDR3 is CASSSGTEGWPPLHF. In DNA, the CDR3 is TGTGCCAGCAGCTCCGGGACGGAGGGTTGGCCACCCCTCCACTTT.